The present T cell receptor beta chain was sequenced within a study of blood T cell repertoires in COVID-19. About the research overall: Some COVID-19 samples were acute and others convalescent; all came from the United States, Italy and Spain. T cells, B-cell-depleted T cells, or PBMCs supplied cDNA or gDNA.

Germline trimming cut 6 bases from V and 0 bases from J; bases unmatched to any gene: 5. Germline V gene data show CDR1 as SQVTM and CDR2 as ANQGSEA. The length of the CDR3 is 14 residues. Assay used: immunoSEQ multiplex PCR; TCRdb lists only in-frame clones, some missing. The sample shows 200,000 to 250,000 clones, about 84% of them seen only once. The V call is TRBV29-1, the J call TRBJ1-3; 7 positions match TRBD1. This clonotype was obtained from a woman aged 40 to 50 with acute COVID-19. The sample comprised PBMCs or T cells enriched from blood (not recorded which). This chain's CDR3 is CSVTGKLSGNTIYF. The CDR3 nucleotides read TGCAGCGTGACAGGGAAGCTCTCTGGAAACACCATATATTTT.